The 7 T cell receptor beta chains reported below all come from one sample, sequenced in a study of blood T cells in healthy people across ages (dated by TCRdb to between 2015 and 2016). The library was prepared using 5' RACE. The second PCR ran for roughly 7 to 12 cycles and used a J-beta primer mix along with a sample-barcoded 5' primer. TCRdb handled the public reads itself, with Q25 trimming in fastp and clone calling in MiXCR, and kept productive beta chains. Rows matching on CDR3 protein sequence are summarized as one entry with the most common DNA and genes. Present in this sample are fewer than 2 million distinct CDR3 sequences, approximately 39% of which were seen just once. The ten largest make up more than 20% of the sample. Sequencing was performed on blood. Receptor source: a human donor in good health.

CDR3 sequence: CASSLSSPDRVIGYGYTF. The CDR3 nucleotides read TGTGCCAGCAGTTTGAGCAGCCCGGATCGCGTGATAGGCTATGGCTACACCTTC. The chain has TRBV12-3 or TRBV12-4 and TRBJ1-2; D not certain. Trimming shortened V by 3 bases and J by 4 bases, and 24 bases separated the two germline ends. This CDR3 is built from 18 residues.

The sample holds a few counts of this clonotype. The V and J genes are TRBV20-1 and TRBJ2-7; possibly TRBD1 for D (6 bases). The germline V gene encodes CDR1 DFQATT and CDR2 SNEGSKA (reference sequence). CDR3 size: 13 residues. The CDR3 loop reads CSAFFGQFYEQYF. The DNA of the CDR3 is TGCAGCGCATTCTTCGGACAGTTCTACGAGCAGTACTTC.

This clonotype was detected only once. The chain recombines TRBV15 with TRBJ2-2, with D perhaps being TRBD1 or TRBD2 (5 bases each). CDR3 length: 13 residues. The V gene's germline CDR1 is LNHNV and CDR2 YYDKDF (reference sequence). Between the trimmed V and J ends, which lost 2 bases and 6 bases, there was a span of 7 bases. DNA of the CDR3: TGTGCCACCAGCAGACGGGGCGCCGGGGAGCTGTTTTTT. As protein: CATSRRGAGELFF.

The chain has TRBV7-9 and TRBJ1-1, with D unclear. Per the germline V gene, CDR1 is SEHNR and CDR2 is FQNEAQ (reference sequence). With 3 bases removed from V and 10 bases from J, the gap between germline ends came to 18 bases. This CDR3 comprises 14 residues. The CDR3 sequence: CASSFQAGFFGAFF. As DNA, the CDR3 is TGTGCCAGCAGCTTTCAGGCGGGTTTCTTTGGAGCTTTCTTT. Based on the CDR3 plus reference TRBV7-9 and TRBJ1-1, the full variable domain is DTGVSQNPRHKITKRGQNVTFRCDPISEHNRLYWYRQTLGQGPEFLTYFQNEAQLEKSRLLSDRFSAERPKGSFSTLEIQRTEQGDSAMYLCASSFQAGFFGAFFGQGTRLTVV.

This chain connects TRBV29-1 to TRBJ2-3; maybe TRBD1 (6 bases). V gave up 4 bases and J gave up 1 base, with 15 bases separating them. The germline V gene encodes CDR1 SQVTM and CDR2 ANQGSEA. This CDR3 is 15 amino acids long. CDR3: CSVAVGARGTDTQYF. As DNA, the CDR3 is TGCAGCGTTGCTGTGGGGGCGCGGGGCACAGATACGCAGTATTTT.

V is TRBV12-3 or TRBV12-4 and J is TRBJ2-7; D tentatively reads TRBD1 or TRBD2 (5 bases each). CDR3 length equals 13 residues. V gave up 3 bases and J gave up 5 bases, with 11 bases separating them. CDR3 amino acids: CASSFGASHEQYF. The CDR3 DNA reads TGTGCCAGCAGTTTCGGGGCATCCCACGAGCAGTACTTC.

This clonotype was picked up a small number of times. This rearrangement joins TRBV7-2 to TRBJ1-2; TRBD1 is a possible D gene (6 bases). This CDR3 has 15 residues. The germline V gene has CDR1 SGHTA and CDR2 FQGNSA. V lost 1 base and J lost 2, with 11 bases in between. CDR3: CASSLDRTANYGYTF. In DNA, the CDR3 is TGTGCCAGCAGCTTAGATCGGACAGCAAACTATGGCTACACCTTC.